Below, 4 T cell receptor beta chains from the same sample are listed, as sequenced in a study of blood T cells in healthy people across ages. Using a J-beta primer mix together with a sample-barcoded 5' primer, a second PCR was run for 7 to 11 cycles. TCRdb re-called the 5' RACE reads with MiXCR, one entry per CDR3 protein. The sample lists over a million distinct CDR3 sequences, around 42% occurring once. Sequenced: blood. The receptors here all came from a woman between 18 and 29 years old in good health.

This clonotype was picked up many times. The rearrangement joins TRBV9 to TRBJ2-7; 7 nucleotides line up with TRBD2. V shed 0 bases and J 3 bases; nucleotides not matched to a gene: 6. Germline assignment: CDR1 SGDLS and CDR2 YYNGEE. This CDR3 region has 15 residues. In DNA form, the CDR3 reads TGTGCCAGCAGCGTAGGGGCGGGAGATGTCTACGAGCAGTACTTC. Its translation: CASSVGAGDVYEQYF.

The V call is TRBV27, the J call TRBJ1-2; 9 positions match TRBD1. Germline loops: CDR1 MNHEY, CDR2 SMNVEV (reference sequence). The trim removed 10 bases at V and 4 bases at J, leaving 16 bases unmatched. The length of the CDR3 is 16 residues. In nucleotides, the CDR3 is TGTGCCACCGACAGTTCCGGGACAGGGTCTTTCTATGGCTACACCTTC. Translation: CATDSSGTGSFYGYTF.

In this sample, this clonotype turned up a few times. The chain couples TRBV5-1 to TRBJ2-3; D gene uncertain. Trimming left V 4 bases short and J 6 bases short, with 12 bases between. The germline gives CDR1 SGHRS, CDR2 YFSETQ. The CDR3 covers 13 residues. CDR3 sequence: CASSLMEGDTQYF. The DNA for the CDR3 is TGCGCCAGCAGCCTAATGGAAGGGGATACGCAGTATTTT.

Many counts were recorded for this clonotype. This chain uses TRBV7-2 with TRBJ2-7; 10 bases fit TRBD2. The V segment lost 1 base and the J segment 1 base; nucleotides outside the gene matches: 1. This CDR3 is built from 15 residues. Per germline, CDR1 SGHTA and CDR2 FQGNSA. In nucleotides, the CDR3 is TGTGCCAGCAGCTTAGTAGCGGGAGGTTCCTACGAGCAGTACTTC. Translation gives CASSLVAGGSYEQYF.